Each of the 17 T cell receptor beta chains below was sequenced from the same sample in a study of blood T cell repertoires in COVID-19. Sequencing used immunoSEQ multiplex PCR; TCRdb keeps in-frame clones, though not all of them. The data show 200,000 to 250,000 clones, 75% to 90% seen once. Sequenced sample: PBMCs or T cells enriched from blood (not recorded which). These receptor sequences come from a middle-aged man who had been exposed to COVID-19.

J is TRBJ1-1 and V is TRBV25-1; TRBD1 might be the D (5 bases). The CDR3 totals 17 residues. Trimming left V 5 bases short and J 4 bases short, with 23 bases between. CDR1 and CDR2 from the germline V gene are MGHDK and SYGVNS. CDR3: CASSSTDRPNRRTEAFF. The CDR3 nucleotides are TGTGCCAGCAGTTCTACCGACAGACCCAATAGGCGCACTGAAGCTTTCTTT.

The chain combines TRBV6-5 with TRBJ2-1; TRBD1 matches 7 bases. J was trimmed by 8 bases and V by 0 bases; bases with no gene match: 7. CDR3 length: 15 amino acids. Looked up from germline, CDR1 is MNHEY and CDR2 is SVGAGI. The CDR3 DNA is TGTGCCAGCAGTTACTCGAGGGGGCTTTGGTATGAGCAGTTCTTC. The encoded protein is CASSYSRGLWYEQFF.

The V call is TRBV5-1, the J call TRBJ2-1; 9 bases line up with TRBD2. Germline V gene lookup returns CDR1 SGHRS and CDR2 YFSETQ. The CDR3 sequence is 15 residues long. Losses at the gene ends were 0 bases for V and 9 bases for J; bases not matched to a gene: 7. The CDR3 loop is CASSLGRAGGSEQFF. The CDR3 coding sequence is TGCGCCAGCAGCTTGGGAAGGGCGGGAGGGTCTGAGCAGTTCTTC.

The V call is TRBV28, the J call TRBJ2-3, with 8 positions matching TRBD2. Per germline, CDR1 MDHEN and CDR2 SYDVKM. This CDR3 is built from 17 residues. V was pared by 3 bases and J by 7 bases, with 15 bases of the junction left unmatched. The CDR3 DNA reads TGTGCCAGCAGTTTTGGTCTCCGGGAGGGCCAGGGGAATACGCAGTATTTT. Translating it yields CASSFGLREGQGNTQYF.

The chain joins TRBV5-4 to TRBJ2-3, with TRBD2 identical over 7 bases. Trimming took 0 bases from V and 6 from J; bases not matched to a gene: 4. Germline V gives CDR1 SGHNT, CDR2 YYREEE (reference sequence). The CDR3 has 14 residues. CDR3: CASSLDLGGDTQYF. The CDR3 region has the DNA TGTGCCAGCAGCTTGGACTTGGGAGGGGATACGCAGTATTTT.

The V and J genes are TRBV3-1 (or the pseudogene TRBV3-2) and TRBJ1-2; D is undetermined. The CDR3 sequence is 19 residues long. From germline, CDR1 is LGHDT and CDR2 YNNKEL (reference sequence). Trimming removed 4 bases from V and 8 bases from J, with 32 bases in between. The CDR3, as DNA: TGTGCCAGCAGCCCCCCCCCTGGGTCGGAGGAGAGCTCTATGTCGGGCTACACCTTC. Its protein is CASSPPPGSEESSMSGYTF.

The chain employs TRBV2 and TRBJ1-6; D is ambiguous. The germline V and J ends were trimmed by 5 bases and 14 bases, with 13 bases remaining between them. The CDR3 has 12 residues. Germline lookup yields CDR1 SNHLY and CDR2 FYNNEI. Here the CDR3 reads CASSFRGESLHF. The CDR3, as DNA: TGTGCCAGCAGTTTCCGGGGTGAGTCCCTCCACTTT.

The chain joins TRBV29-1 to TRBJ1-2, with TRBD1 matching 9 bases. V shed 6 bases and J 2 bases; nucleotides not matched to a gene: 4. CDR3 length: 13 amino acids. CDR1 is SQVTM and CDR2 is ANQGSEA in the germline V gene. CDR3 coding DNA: TGCAGCGTCTGGGGGACAGGGAACTATGGCTACACCTTC. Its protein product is CSVWGTGNYGYTF. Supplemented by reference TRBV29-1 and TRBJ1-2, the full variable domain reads SAVISQKPSRDICQRGTSLTIQCQVDSQVTMMFWYRQQPGQSLTLIATANQGSEATYESGFVIDKFPISRPNLTFSTLTVSNMSPEDSSIYLCSVWGTGNYGYTFGSGTRLTVV.

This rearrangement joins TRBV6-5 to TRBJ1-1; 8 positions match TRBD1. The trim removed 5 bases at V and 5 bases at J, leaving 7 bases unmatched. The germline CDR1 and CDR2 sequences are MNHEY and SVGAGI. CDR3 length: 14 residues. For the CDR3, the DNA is TGTGCCAGCAGTACCCGGACAGGGAAGACTGAAGCTTTCTTT. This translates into CASSTRTGKTEAFF.

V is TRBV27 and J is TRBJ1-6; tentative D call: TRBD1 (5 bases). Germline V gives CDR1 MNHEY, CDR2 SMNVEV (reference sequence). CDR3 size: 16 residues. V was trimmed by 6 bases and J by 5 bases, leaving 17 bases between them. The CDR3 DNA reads TGTGCCAGCAGGGCTTGGGCAGGGAGGAATAATTCACCCCTCCACTTT. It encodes CASRAWAGRNNSPLHF.

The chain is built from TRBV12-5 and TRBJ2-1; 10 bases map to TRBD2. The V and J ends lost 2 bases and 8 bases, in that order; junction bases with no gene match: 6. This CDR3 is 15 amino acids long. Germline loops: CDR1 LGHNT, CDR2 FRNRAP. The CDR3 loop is CASGLSALAGYEQFF. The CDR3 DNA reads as TGTGCTAGTGGTTTGAGCGCACTAGCGGGGTATGAGCAGTTCTTC.

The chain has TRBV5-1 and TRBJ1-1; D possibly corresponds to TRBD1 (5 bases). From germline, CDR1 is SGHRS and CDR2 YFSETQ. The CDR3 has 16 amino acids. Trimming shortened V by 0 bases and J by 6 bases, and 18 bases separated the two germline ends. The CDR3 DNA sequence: TGCGCCAGCAGCTTGGCGTCGAGGGGAGGGACTTCTGAAGCTTTCTTT. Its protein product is CASSLASRGGTSEAFF.

CDR3 DNA: TGCGCCAGCAGCTTGAGCTGGGTCGGAGGCTCTGGGGCCAACGTCCTGACTTTC. It specifies CASSLSWVGGSGANVLTF. The chain recombines TRBV5-1 with TRBJ2-6; maybe TRBD2 (5 bases). CDR3 length: 18 amino acids. Between the trimmed V and J ends, which lost 1 base and 0 bases, there was a span of 14 bases. Per the germline V gene, CDR1 is SGHRS and CDR2 is YFSETQ.

The CDR3 DNA reads as TGTGCCAGCAGTTCAATGCTTCCCGGTGAGCAGTTCTTC. Protein: CASSSMLPGEQFF. The chain couples TRBV28 to TRBJ2-1, with D uncertain. The germline V gene has CDR1 MDHEN and CDR2 SYDVKM. This CDR3 region has 13 residues. V was shortened by 4 bases and J by 9 bases, with 13 bases between the two germline ends.

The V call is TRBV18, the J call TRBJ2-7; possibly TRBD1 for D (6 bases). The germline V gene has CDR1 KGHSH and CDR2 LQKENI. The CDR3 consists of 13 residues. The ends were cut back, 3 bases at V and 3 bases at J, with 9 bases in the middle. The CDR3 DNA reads TGTGCCAGCTCACCCGGGACAAACTACGAGCAGTACGTC. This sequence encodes CASSPGTNYEQYV.

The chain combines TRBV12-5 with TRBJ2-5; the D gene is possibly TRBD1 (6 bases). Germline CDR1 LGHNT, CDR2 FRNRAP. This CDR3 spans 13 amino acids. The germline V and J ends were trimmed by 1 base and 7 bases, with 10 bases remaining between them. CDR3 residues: CASGLGGGATQYF. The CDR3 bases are TGTGCTAGTGGTTTGGGAGGGGGAGCGACCCAGTACTTC.

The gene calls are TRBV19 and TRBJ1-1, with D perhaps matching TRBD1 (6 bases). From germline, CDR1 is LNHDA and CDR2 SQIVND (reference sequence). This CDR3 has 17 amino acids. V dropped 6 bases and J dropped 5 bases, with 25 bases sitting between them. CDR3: CASSLGQRRTVGTEAFF. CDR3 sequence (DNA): TGTGCCAGTAGCCTCGGACAGAGGAGAACGGTGGGTACTGAAGCTTTCTTT.